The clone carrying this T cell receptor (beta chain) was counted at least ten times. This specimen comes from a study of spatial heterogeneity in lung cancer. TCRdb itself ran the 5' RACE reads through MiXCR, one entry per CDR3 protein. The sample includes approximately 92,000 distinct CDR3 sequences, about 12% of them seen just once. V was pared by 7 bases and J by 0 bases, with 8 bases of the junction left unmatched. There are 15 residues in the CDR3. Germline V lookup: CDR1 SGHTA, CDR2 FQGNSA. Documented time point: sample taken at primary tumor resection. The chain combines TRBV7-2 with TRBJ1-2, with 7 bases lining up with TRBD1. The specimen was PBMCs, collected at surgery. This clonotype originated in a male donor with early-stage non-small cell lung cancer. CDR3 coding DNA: TGTGCCAGCACCCAATACAGGGGAGCTAACTATGGCTACACCTTC. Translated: CASTQYRGANYGYTF.